This entry lists 5 T cell receptor beta chains sequenced from one sample in a study of beta chain features in type 1 diabetes. The sequenced template was cDNA made from the entire isolated RNA. Method: immunoSEQ multiplex PCR; TCRdb's copy keeps in-frame clones and lacks some. The sample includes roughly 290,000 clones, around 7.3% of them seen just once. The specimen sequenced was central memory CD4+ T cells from blood. All receptors derive from a woman under 30 in good health.

This chain connects TRBV6-5 to TRBJ1-1; a weak D match, TRBD1 (5 bases). In germline, CDR1 is MNHEY, CDR2 SVGAGI. The CDR3 extends over 15 amino acids. V was clipped by 0 bases and J by 0 bases, with 8 bases between them. This chain's CDR3 is CASSYSQGMNTEAFF. Written as DNA, the CDR3 is TGTGCCAGCAGTTACTCCCAGGGAATGAACACTGAAGCTTTCTTT.

This clone has just a few counts. The chain carries TRBV29-1 and TRBJ2-5, with TRBD2 as a possible D gene (6 bases). V was clipped by 4 bases and J by 4 bases, with 16 bases between them. The CDR3 spans 14 residues. Germline V gene lookup returns CDR1 SQVTM and CDR2 ANQGSEA. CDR3 loop: CSVAVGGMGETQYF. The CDR3 DNA reads TGCAGCGTTGCGGTCGGGGGTATGGGAGAGACCCAGTACTTC.

The CDR3 sequence is CASSQTGTANNEQFF. CDR3 nucleotide sequence: TGTGCCAGCTCACAGACCGGGACGGCCAACAATGAGCAGTTCTTC. The J gene is TRBJ2-1, the V gene TRBV18; D may be TRBD1 or TRBD2 (5 bases each). V was trimmed by 4 bases and J by 5 bases, leaving 15 bases between them. The CDR3 has 15 amino acids. Germline V gene data show CDR1 as KGHSH and CDR2 as LQKENI.

A few counts support this clone. This sample also contains other DNA sequences that code for the same CDR3. The chain joins TRBV7-2 to TRBJ2-7; no firm D call. Deletions cut 3 bases from V and 2 bases from J, with 11 bases between. This CDR3 spans 14 amino acids. The germline V gene has CDR1 SGHTA and CDR2 FQGNSA. This chain's CDR3 is CASSLGGFPYEQYV. In DNA, the CDR3 is TGTGCCAGCAGCTTGGGCGGATTCCCCTACGAGCAGTACGTC.

The chain joins TRBV6-5 to TRBJ1-1, with D uncertain. With 4 bases removed from V and 1 base from J, the gap between germline ends came to 7 bases. This CDR3 has 13 residues. Germline assignment: CDR1 MNHEY and CDR2 SVGAGI. The CDR3 sequence is CASSFPGNTEAFF. CDR3 coding DNA: TGTGCCAGCAGTTTCCCCGGGAACACTGAAGCTTTCTTT.